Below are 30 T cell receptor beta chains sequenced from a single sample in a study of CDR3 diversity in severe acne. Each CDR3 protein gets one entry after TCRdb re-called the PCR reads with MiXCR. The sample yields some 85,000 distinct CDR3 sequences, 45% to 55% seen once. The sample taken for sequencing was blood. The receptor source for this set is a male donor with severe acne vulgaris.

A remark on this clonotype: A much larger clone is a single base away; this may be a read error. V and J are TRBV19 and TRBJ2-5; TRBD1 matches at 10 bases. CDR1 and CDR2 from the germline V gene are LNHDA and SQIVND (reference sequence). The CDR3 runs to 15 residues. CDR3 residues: CASSQGQGEGETQHF. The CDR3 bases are TGTGCCAGTAGTCAAGGACAGGGGGAAGGGGAGACCCAGCACTTC.

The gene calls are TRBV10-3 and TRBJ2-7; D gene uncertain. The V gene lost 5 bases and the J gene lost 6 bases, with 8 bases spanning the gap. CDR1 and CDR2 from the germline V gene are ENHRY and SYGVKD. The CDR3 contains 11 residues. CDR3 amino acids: CAISSSIEQYF. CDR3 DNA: TGTGCCATCAGTTCCTCCATCGAGCAGTACTTC.

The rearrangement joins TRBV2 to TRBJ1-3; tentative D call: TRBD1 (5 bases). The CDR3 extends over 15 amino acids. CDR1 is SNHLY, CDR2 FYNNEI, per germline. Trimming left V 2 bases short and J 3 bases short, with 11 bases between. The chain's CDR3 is CASSERRGFGNTIYF. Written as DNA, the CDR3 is TGTGCCAGCAGTGAACGGCGGGGGTTTGGAAACACCATATATTTT. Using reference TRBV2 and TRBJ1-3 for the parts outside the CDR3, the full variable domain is EPEVTQTPSHQVTQMGQEVILRCVPISNHLYFYWYRQILGQKVEFLVSFYNNEISEKSEIFDDQFSVERPDGSNFTLKIRSTKLEDSAMYFCASSERRGFGNTIYFGEGSWLTVV.

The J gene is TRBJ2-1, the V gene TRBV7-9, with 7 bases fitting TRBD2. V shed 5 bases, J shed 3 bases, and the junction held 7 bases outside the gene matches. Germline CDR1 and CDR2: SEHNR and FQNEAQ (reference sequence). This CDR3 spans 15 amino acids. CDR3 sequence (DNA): TGTGCCAGCAGCCCCCGATCTAGCGGCTACAATGAGCAGTTCTTC. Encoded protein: CASSPRSSGYNEQFF.

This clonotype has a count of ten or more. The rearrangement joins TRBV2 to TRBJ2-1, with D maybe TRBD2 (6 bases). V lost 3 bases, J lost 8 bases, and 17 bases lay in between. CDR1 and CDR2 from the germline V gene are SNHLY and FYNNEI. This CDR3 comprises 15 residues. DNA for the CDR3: TGTGCCAGCAGTGAGTCGACTAGTAGGCGCGATGAGCAGTTCTTC. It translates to CASSESTSRRDEQFF.

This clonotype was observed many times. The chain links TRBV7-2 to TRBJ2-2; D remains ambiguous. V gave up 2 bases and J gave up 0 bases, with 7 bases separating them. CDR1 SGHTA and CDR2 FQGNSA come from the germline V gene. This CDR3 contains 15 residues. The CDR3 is CASSLSGTNTGELFF. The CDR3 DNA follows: TGTGCCAGCAGCTTATCCGGCACGAACACCGGGGAGCTGTTTTTT.

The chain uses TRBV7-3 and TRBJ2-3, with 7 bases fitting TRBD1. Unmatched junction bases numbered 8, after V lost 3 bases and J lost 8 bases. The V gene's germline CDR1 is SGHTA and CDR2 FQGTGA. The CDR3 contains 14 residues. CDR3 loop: CASSLSGEGATQYF. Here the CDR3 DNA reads TGTGCCAGCAGCTTGTCAGGCGAGGGGGCTACGCAGTATTTT. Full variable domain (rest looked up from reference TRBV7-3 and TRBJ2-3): GAGVSQTPSNKVTEKGKYVELRCDPISGHTALYWYRQSLGQGPEFLIYFQGTGAADDSGLPNDRFFAVRPEGSVSTLKIQRTERGDSAVYLCASSLSGEGATQYFGPGTRLTVL.

CDR3 in amino acids: CASSLAEGARGYTF. The CDR3, as DNA: TGTGCCAGCAGCTTGGCCGAGGGGGCGCGCGGCTACACCTTC. This sequence joins TRBV5-6 and TRBJ1-2; 7 positions agree with TRBD1. V lost 0 bases, J lost 8 bases, and 7 bases stayed unmatched. Germline CDR1 is SGHDT and CDR2 is YYEEEE. CDR3 length: 14 residues.

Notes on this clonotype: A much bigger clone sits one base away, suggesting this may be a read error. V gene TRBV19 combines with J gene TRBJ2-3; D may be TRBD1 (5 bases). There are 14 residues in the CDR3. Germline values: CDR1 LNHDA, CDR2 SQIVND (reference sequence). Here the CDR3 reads CVSSSTGSTDTQYF. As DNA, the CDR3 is TGTGTCAGTAGTTCTACAGGTAGCACAGATACGCAGTATTTT.

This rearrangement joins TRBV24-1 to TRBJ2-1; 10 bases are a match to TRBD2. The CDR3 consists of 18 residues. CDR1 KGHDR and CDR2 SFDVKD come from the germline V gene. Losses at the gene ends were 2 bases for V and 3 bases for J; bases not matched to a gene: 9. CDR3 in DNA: TGTGCCACCAGTGATTGGGAGCGGGAGGGCGGGCACTACAATGAGCAGTTCTTC. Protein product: CATSDWEREGGHYNEQFF.

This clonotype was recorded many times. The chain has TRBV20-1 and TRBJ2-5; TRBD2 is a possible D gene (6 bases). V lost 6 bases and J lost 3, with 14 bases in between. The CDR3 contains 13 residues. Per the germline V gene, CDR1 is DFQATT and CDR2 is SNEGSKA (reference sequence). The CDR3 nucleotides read TGCAGTGCCATTTATAGCGGCAAAGAGACCCAGTACTTC. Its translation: CSAIYSGKETQYF.

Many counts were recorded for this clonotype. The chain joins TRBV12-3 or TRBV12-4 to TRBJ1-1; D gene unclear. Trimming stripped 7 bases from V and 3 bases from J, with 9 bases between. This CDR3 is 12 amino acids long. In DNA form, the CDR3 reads TGTGCCAGCAAGTGGGTTGACACTGAAGCTTTCTTT. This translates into CASKWVDTEAFF.

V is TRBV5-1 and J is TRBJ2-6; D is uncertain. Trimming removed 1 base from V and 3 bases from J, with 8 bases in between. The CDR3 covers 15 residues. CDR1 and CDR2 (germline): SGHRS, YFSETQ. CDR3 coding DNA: TGCGCCAGCAGCTTGAGGAGTGGTGGGGCCAACGTCCTGACTTTC. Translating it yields CASSLRSGGANVLTF.

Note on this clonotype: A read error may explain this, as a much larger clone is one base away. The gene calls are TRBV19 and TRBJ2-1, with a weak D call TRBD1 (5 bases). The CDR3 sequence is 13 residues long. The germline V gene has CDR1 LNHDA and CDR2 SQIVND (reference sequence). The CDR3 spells CASGRQFRDEQSF. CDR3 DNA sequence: TGTGCCAGCGGTCGACAGTTTAGGGATGAGCAGTCCTTC.

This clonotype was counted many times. The CDR3 spells CASSSAGEMNTEAFF. The CDR3 coding sequence is TGTGCCAGCAGTAGCGCAGGGGAAATGAACACTGAAGCTTTCTTT. The V call is TRBV13, the J call TRBJ1-1; D might be TRBD1 (6 bases). Trimming removed 6 bases at V and 0 bases at J, with 14 bases between. The CDR3 has 15 residues. Germline assignment: CDR1 PRHDT and CDR2 FYEKMQ (reference sequence). Based on the CDR3 plus reference TRBV13 and TRBJ1-1, the full variable domain is AAGVIQSPRHLIKEKRETATLKCYPIPRHDTVYWYQQGPGQDPQFLISFYEKMQSDKGSIPDRFSAQQFSDYHSELNMSSLELGDSALYFCASSSAGEMNTEAFFGQGTRLTVV.

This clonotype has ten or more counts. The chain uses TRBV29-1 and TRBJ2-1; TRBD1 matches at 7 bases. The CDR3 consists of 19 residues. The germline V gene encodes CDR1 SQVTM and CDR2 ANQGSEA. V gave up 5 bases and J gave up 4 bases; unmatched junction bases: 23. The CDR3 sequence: CSVLPYLGTELSSYNEQFF. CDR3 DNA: TGCAGCGTTCTGCCCTATCTCGGGACAGAACTTTCAAGTTACAATGAGCAGTTCTTC.

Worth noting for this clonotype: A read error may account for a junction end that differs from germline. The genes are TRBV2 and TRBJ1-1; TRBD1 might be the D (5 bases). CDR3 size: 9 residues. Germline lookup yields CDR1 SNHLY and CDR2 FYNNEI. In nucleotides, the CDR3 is TGTGCCATGGACACCGAAGCTTTCTTT. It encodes CAMDTEAFF.

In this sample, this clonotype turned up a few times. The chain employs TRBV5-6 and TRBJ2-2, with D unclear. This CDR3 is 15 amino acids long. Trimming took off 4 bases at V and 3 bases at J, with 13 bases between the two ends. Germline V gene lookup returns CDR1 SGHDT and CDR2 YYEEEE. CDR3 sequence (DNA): TGTGCCAGCAGCCGCCCGGAGACCGACACCGGGGAGCTGTTTTTT. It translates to CASSRPETDTGELFF.

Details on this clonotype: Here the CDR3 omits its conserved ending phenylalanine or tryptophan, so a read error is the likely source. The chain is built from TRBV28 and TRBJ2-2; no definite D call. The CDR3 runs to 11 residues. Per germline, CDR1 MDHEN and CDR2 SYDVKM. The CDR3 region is CVSSSPGELFS. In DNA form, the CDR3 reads TGTGTCAGCAGTTCGCCCGGGGAGCTGTTTTCT.

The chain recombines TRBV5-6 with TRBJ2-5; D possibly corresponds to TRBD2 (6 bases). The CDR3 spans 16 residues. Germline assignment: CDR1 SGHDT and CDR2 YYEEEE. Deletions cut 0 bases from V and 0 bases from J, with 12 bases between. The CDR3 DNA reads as TGTGCCAGCAGCTTGGTTGGTAGCGGCTACCAAGAGACCCAGTACTTC. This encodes CASSLVGSGYQETQYF.

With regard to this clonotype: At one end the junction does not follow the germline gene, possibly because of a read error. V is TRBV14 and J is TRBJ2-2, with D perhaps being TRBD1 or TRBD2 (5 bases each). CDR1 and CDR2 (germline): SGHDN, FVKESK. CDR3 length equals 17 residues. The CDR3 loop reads CASSQAGRVFDTGELCF. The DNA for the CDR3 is TGTGCCAGCAGCCAAGCGGGCAGGGTGTTTGACACCGGGGAGCTGTGTTTT.

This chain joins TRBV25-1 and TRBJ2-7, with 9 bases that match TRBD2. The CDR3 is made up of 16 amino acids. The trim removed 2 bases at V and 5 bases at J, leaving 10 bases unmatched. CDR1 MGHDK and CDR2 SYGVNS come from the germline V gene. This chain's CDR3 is CASSEKGGRASNEQYF. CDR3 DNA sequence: TGTGCCAGCAGTGAAAAAGGCGGGAGGGCTTCAAACGAGCAGTACTTC.

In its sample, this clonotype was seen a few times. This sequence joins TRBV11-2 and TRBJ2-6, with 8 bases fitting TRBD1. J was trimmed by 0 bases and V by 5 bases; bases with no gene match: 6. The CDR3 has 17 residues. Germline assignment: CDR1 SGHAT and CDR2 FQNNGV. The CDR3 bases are TGTGCCAGCAGCCAATCGGGACAGGCCTCTGGGGCCAACGTCCTGACTTTC. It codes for CASSQSGQASGANVLTF. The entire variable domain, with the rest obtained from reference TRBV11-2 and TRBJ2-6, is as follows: EAGVAQSPRYKIIEKRQSVAFWCNPISGHATLYWYQQILGQGPKLLIQFQNNGVVDDSQLPKDRFSAERLKGVDSTLKIQPAKLEDSAVYLCASSQSGQASGANVLTFGAGSRLTVL.

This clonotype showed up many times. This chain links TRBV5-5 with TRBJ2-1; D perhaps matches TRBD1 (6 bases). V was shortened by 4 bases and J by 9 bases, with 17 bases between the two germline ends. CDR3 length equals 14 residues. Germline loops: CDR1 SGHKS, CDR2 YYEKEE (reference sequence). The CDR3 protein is CASSPGQRVGEQFF. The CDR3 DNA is TGTGCCAGCAGCCCCGGACAGAGGGTAGGTGAGCAGTTCTTC. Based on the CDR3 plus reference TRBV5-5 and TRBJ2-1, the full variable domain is DAGVTQSPTHLIKTRGQQVTLRCSPISGHKSVSWYQQVLGQGPQFIFQYYEKEERGRGNFPDRFSARQFPNYSSELNVNALLLGDSALYLCASSPGQRVGEQFFGPGTRLTVL.

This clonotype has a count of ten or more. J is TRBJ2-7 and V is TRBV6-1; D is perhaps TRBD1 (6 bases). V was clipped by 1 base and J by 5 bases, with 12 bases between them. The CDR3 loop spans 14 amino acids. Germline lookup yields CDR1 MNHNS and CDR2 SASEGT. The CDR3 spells CASSEGTAFNEQYF. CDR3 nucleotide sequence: TGTGCCAGCAGTGAAGGGACAGCCTTCAACGAGCAGTACTTC.

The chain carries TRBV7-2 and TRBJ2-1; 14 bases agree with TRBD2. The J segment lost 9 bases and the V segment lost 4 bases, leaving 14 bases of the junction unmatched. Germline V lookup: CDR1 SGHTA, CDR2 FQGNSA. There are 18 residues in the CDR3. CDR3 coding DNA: TGTGCCAGCAGCTGGGGACTAGCGGGAGTCGGGGACCGTAGTGAGCAGTTCTTC. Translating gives CASSWGLAGVGDRSEQFF.

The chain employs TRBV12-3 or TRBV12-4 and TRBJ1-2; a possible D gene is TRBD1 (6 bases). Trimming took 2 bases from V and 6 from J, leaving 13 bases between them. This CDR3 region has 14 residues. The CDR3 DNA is TGTGCCAGCAGTTTATGGCAGGGGCCCGATGGCTACACCTTC. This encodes CASSLWQGPDGYTF.

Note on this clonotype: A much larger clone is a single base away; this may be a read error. The CDR3 is CASSPRLGGYNEQFF. The DNA of the CDR3 is TGTGCCAGCAGCCCTAGATTGGGGGGCTACAATGAGCAGTTCTTC. V and J are TRBV9 and TRBJ2-1, with D maybe TRBD2 (6 bases). Between the trimmed V and J ends, which lost 4 bases and 3 bases, there was a span of 14 bases. CDR3 length equals 15 residues. Per germline, CDR1 SGDLS and CDR2 YYNGEE.

This CDR3 reads CASPTLSGANTGELFF. CDR3 in DNA: TGTGCCAGCCCGACGCTTAGCGGAGCGAACACCGGGGAGCTGTTTTTT. The genes are TRBV7-9 and TRBJ2-2; TRBD2 is a possible D gene (6 bases). There are 16 residues in the CDR3. Per germline, CDR1 SEHNR and CDR2 FQNEAQ (reference sequence). V was shortened by 8 bases and J by 0 bases, with 16 bases between the two germline ends.

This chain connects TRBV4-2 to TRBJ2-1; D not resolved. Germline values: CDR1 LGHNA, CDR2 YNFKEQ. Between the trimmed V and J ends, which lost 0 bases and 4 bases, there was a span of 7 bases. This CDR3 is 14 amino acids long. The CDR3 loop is CASSQEMEYNEQFF. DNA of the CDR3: TGTGCCAGCAGCCAAGAAATGGAGTACAATGAGCAGTTCTTC.